The 16 T cell receptor beta chains in this list originate from one sample, sequenced in a study of response to subunit inactivated influenza vaccine. MiXCR, applied by TCRdb to the RT-PCR reads, yields one record per CDR3 protein. The table includes approximately 230,000 distinct CDR3 sequences, 12% detected once. Here the sequenced sample was non-naive T cells sorted from PBMCs, taken around two weeks before vaccination. These receptors were obtained from a man aged 50 to 59 who received an inactivated influenza vaccine.

This clonotype was recorded many times. The chain carries TRBV5-1 and TRBJ2-6; D is possibly TRBD1 or TRBD2 (5 bases each). This CDR3 spans 16 amino acids. Looked up from germline, CDR1 is SGHRS and CDR2 is YFSETQ. Trimming left V 0 bases short and J 3 bases short, with 10 bases between. The chain's CDR3 is CASSLVGAVGANVLTF. CDR3 DNA sequence: TGCGCCAGCAGCTTGGTCGGGGCAGTTGGGGCCAACGTCCTGACTTTC.

This clonotype was recorded at least ten times. CDR3 residues: CASSQDRTGAFF. CDR3 DNA: TGCGCCAGCAGCCAAGATCGGACAGGAGCTTTCTTT. This sequence joins TRBV4-1 and TRBJ1-1; 7 bases map to TRBD1. The germline CDR1 and CDR2 sequences are MGHRA and YSYEKL. The CDR3 runs to 12 residues. With 0 bases clipped from V and 10 bases from J, the junction kept 2 bases outside the gene matches.

A few counts support this clonotype. The CDR3 DNA reads as TGTGCCAGCAGTTACCGGCCAAGCGGGATGGTGACCCAGTACTTC. Translation: CASSYRPSGMVTQYF. The chain is built from TRBV6-2 or TRBV6-3 and TRBJ2-5; 7 bases line up with TRBD2. Germline V gene data show CDR1 as MNHEY and CDR2 as SVGEGT. CDR3 length equals 15 residues. V was clipped by 2 bases and J by 7 bases; unmatched bases: 10.

V usage is TRBV7-3 and J usage is TRBJ2-1, with D maybe TRBD2 (6 bases). The CDR3 consists of 15 residues. Germline lookup yields CDR1 SGHTA and CDR2 FQGTGA. V dropped 5 bases and J dropped 2 bases, with 13 bases sitting between them. CDR3 in amino acids: CASSATSSPYNEQFF. The CDR3 DNA sequence: TGTGCCAGCAGCGCCACTAGCTCCCCCTACAATGAGCAGTTCTTC.

The chain carries TRBV5-1 and TRBJ2-7, with a weak D call TRBD1 (5 bases). Per the germline V gene, CDR1 is SGHRS and CDR2 is YFSETQ. The CDR3 has 12 amino acids. V was pared by 5 bases and J by 5 bases, with 11 bases between. CDR3 amino acids: CASSTQGNEQYF. CDR3 in DNA: TGCGCCAGCAGTACGCAGGGAAACGAGCAGTACTTC.

This clonotype was seen more than once but under ten times. The V call is TRBV6-1, the J call TRBJ2-3; D might be TRBD1 (6 bases). CDR1 is MNHNS, CDR2 SASEGT, per germline. The CDR3 consists of 15 residues. Trimming shortened V by 6 bases and J by 2 bases, and 15 bases separated the two germline ends. CDR3 in amino acids: CASRSTGSVTDTQYF. The CDR3 coding sequence is TGTGCCAGCAGAAGTACAGGGTCTGTCACAGATACGCAGTATTTT.

The chain joins TRBV19 to TRBJ2-7; D gene unclear. The CDR3 spans 13 residues. Trimming shortened V by 1 base and J by 2 bases, and 6 bases separated the two germline ends. CDR1 and CDR2 from the germline V gene are LNHDA and SQIVND (reference sequence). CDR3 nucleotides: TGTGCCAGTAGTATAGGCTCCGCCTACGAGCAGTACTTC. Translating it yields CASSIGSAYEQYF.

The chain carries TRBV6-1 and TRBJ2-2, with TRBD1 identical over 8 bases. The V gene end was trimmed by 6 bases and the J gene end by 7 bases; junction bases not matched to a gene: 10. Germline V CDR1 and CDR2: MNHNS, SASEGT. This CDR3 is 15 amino acids long. This CDR3 reads CASRGHRGRIGELFF. As DNA, the CDR3 is TGTGCCAGCAGGGGTCACAGGGGGAGAATCGGGGAGCTGTTTTTT.

This clonotype appeared a few times. The chain recombines TRBV4-1 with TRBJ2-2, with D tentatively TRBD1 or TRBD2 (5 bases each). The V and J ends lost 3 bases and 8 bases respectively, with 13 bases between them. CDR3 length: 14 amino acids. Germline V gene sequence: CDR1 MGHRA, CDR2 YSYEKL. The CDR3 DNA reads TGCGCCAGCAGCCATAGGGACGTCGAGGGGGAGCTGTTTTTT. As protein: CASSHRDVEGELFF.

This chain connects TRBV6-1 to TRBJ2-2, with a possible D match to TRBD2 (5 bases). Germline V gives CDR1 MNHNS, CDR2 SASEGT. This CDR3 has 15 residues. V gave up 6 bases and J gave up 6 bases, with 17 bases separating them. The CDR3 nucleotides read TGTGCCAGCAGCGAGCCCGGGAAAGGTTCCGGGGAGCTGTTTTTT. Its protein product is CASSEPGKGSGELFF.

The chain carries TRBV5-1 and TRBJ2-1, with D tentatively TRBD1 (6 bases). V was clipped by 5 bases and J by 7 bases, with 13 bases between them. Germline V gene data show CDR1 as SGHRS and CDR2 as YFSETQ. The CDR3 is 13 residues long. The CDR3 region has the DNA TGCGCCAGCAGACAGGGCGTTAGAAATGAGCAGTTCTTC. This sequence encodes CASRQGVRNEQFF.

This clonotype has at least ten counts. The rearrangement uses TRBV29-1 and TRBJ1-5; TRBD1 might be the D (5 bases). CDR3 length equals 13 residues. Per the germline V gene, CDR1 is SQVTM and CDR2 is ANQGSEA. Trimming took off 3 bases at V and 7 bases at J, with 13 bases between the two ends. In DNA, the CDR3 is TGCAGCGTTGACACAGGCCTCGGGCAGCCCCAGCATTTT. Its protein product is CSVDTGLGQPQHF.

J is TRBJ2-1 and V is TRBV3-1, with 9 positions matching TRBD2. CDR3 size: 16 residues. Per the germline V gene, CDR1 is LGHDT and CDR2 is YNNKEL (reference sequence). V was clipped by 1 base and J by 6 bases; unmatched bases: 7. The CDR3 DNA sequence: TGTGCCAGCAGCCAAGTTTGGCGGGAGGGCCCCAATGAGCAGTTCTTC. Translated: CASSQVWREGPNEQFF.

The rearrangement uses TRBV2 and TRBJ2-7; TRBD1 or TRBD2 may be the D gene (5 bases each). CDR3 length: 13 residues. Trimming removed 4 bases from V and 6 bases from J, with 13 bases in between. Germline V gene lookup returns CDR1 SNHLY and CDR2 FYNNEI. CDR3 sequence: CASSARGGSEQYF. The CDR3 DNA is TGTGCCAGCAGTGCACGTGGGGGTAGCGAGCAGTACTTC. Full variable domain (outside the CDR3, taken from reference TRBV2 and TRBJ2-7): EPEVTQTPSHQVTQMGQEVILRCVPISNHLYFYWYRQILGQKVEFLVSFYNNEISEKSEIFDDQFSVERPDGSNFTLKIRSTKLEDSAMYFCASSARGGSEQYFGPGTRLTVT.

This clonotype was seen a few times. The genes are TRBV5-1 and TRBJ2-7, with 9 bases lining up with TRBD1. Germline values: CDR1 SGHRS, CDR2 YFSETQ. V was pared by 4 bases and J by 0 bases, with 11 bases of the junction left unmatched. The CDR3 sequence is 17 residues long. The DNA of the CDR3 is TGCGCCAGCAGCGGAGGGACAGGGATAGGGCCCTCCTACGAGCAGTACTTC. This codes for CASSGGTGIGPSYEQYF.

This clonotype was detected many times. The chain carries TRBV4-2 and TRBJ2-7; TRBD2 matches 7 bases. Germline-derived CDR1 and CDR2 are LGHNA and YNFKEQ. The CDR3 contains 15 residues. Trimming took 1 base from V and 3 from J; bases not matched to a gene: 6. This chain's CDR3 is CASSQVAGEIYEQYF. CDR3 DNA: TGTGCCAGCAGCCAAGTGGCGGGAGAGATCTACGAGCAGTACTTC.